These 6 T cell receptor beta chains were all obtained from the same sample, sequenced in a study of cytomegalovirus exposure and HLA in healthy donors. The PCR was carried out with 60 Vbeta primers and 13 Jbeta primers. Assay used: immunoSEQ multiplex PCR; TCRdb lists only in-frame clones, some missing. The table records 90,000 to 120,000 clones, roughly 87% of them present only once. The sequencing input was PBMCs. The source is a man aged 25 to 40 in good health and CMV-seropositive.

The CDR3 coding sequence is TGTGCCAGCAGTAAGACAGGGGAAGAGACCCAGTACTTC. It specifies CASSKTGEETQYF. This chain connects TRBV7-9 to TRBJ2-5; 8 positions match TRBD1. Losses at the gene ends were 6 bases for V and 3 bases for J; bases not matched to a gene: 3. CDR3 size: 13 residues. Germline lookup yields CDR1 SEHNR and CDR2 FQNEAQ (reference sequence).

This chain connects TRBV30 to TRBJ1-2; possible D gene TRBD1, 6 bases. The germline V and J ends were trimmed by 0 bases and 0 bases, with 8 bases remaining between them. This CDR3 has 14 residues. CDR1 and CDR2 (germline): GTSNPN, SVGIG (reference sequence). In DNA, the CDR3 is TGTGCCTGGAGTGTATCAGGGGCTAACTATGGCTACACCTTC. Translation gives CAWSVSGANYGYTF. Complete variable domain (other parts from reference TRBV30 and TRBJ1-2): SQTIHQWPATLVQPVGSPLSLECTVEGTSNPNLYWYRQAAGRGLQLLFYSVGIGQISSEVPQNLSASRPQDRQFILSSKKLLLSDSGFYLCAWSVSGANYGYTFGSGTRLTVV.

This clone was seen only once. This chain links TRBV6-5 with TRBJ1-3, with D tentatively TRBD1 (5 bases). V was clipped by 0 bases and J by 6 bases, with 12 bases between them. The CDR3 covers 15 residues. CDR1 is MNHEY, CDR2 SVGAGI, per germline. The DNA of the CDR3 is TGTGCCAGCAGTTACTCGACCAGCAGGGAAAACACCATATATTTT. The encoded protein is CASSYSTSRENTIYF.

The chain links TRBV19 to TRBJ1-5; TRBD1 aligns across 8 bases. Trimming took 5 bases from V and 7 from J; bases not matched to a gene: 7. Germline V gene sequence: CDR1 LNHDA, CDR2 SQIVND (reference sequence). The CDR3 length is 14 residues. This CDR3 is CASSWDRSPQPQHF. CDR3 DNA: TGTGCCAGTAGTTGGGACAGGAGCCCCCAGCCCCAGCATTTT.

The V gene is TRBV14, the J gene TRBJ1-4; 8 bases are shared with TRBD1. The CDR3 loop spans 15 amino acids. Germline CDR1 and CDR2: SGHDN and FVKESK. Trimming at V came to 3 bases and at J to 12 bases, leaving 12 bases not matched to a gene. The CDR3 spells CASSHTGTGTMELFF. For the CDR3, the DNA is TGTGCCAGCAGCCACACCGGGACAGGAACCATGGAACTGTTTTTT.

The V gene is TRBV6-1, the J gene TRBJ1-5; no reliable D call. V was pared by 4 bases and J by 2 bases, with 18 bases between. Germline CDR1 is MNHNS and CDR2 is SASEGT. This CDR3 has 17 residues. The DNA for the CDR3 is TGTGCCAGCAGTGTTTTTGGTGCGGATAACGGCAATCAGCCCCAGCATTTT. It encodes CASSVFGADNGNQPQHF.